This TCR beta chain was found in a study of cytomegalovirus exposure and HLA in healthy donors. Study outcomes and limitations: Most subjects had HLA-A and HLA-B alleles reportedly predicted accurately by TCR beta sequences. In vitro experiments confirmed that three CMV-associated chains were specific for CMV antigens.

The V segment lost 3 bases and the J segment 6 bases; nucleotides outside the gene matches: 5. There are 15 residues in the CDR3. Per germline, CDR1 SNHLY and CDR2 FYNNEI. With 60 Vbeta and 13 Jbeta primers, the PCR was carried out. Produced via immunoSEQ multiplex PCR; TCRdb's table is partial and in-frame only. The sample contains 150,000 to 200,000 clones, over 80% of which appear only once. Points on this clone: Its antigen is currently unknown.

Participants comprised healthy donors of bone marrow. This sequence joins TRBV2 and TRBJ2-2, with 9 bases aligning to TRBD2. This TCR was sampled from a boy between 2 and 10 years old in good health and CMV-seronegative. Source material: PBMCs. The CDR3 DNA follows: TGTGCCAGCAGTGATGGCGGGAGGGCCGCCGGGGAGCTGTTTTTT. Translation: CASSDGGRAAGELFF.